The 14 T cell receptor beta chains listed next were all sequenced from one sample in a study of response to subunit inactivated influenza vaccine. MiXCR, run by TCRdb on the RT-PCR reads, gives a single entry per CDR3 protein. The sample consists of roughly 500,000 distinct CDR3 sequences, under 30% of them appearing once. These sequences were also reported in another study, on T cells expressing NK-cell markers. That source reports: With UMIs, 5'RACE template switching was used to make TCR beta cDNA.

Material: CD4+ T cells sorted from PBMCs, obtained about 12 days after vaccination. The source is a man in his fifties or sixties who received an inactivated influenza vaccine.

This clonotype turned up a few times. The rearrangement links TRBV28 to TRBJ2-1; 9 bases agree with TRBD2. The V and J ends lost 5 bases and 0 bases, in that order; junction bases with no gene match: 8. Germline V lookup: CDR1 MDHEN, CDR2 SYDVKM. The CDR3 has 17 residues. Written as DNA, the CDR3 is TGTGCCAGCAGTCCGGCGACTAGCGGCAACTCCTACAATGAGCAGTTCTTC. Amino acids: CASSPATSGNSYNEQFF.

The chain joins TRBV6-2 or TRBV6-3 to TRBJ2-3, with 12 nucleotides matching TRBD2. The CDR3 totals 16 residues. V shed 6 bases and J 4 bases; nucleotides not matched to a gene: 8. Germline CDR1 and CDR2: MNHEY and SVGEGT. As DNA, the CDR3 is TGTGCCAGCAGACTAGCGGGGGGCCACCCCGCAGATACGCAGTATTTT. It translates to CASRLAGGHPADTQYF.

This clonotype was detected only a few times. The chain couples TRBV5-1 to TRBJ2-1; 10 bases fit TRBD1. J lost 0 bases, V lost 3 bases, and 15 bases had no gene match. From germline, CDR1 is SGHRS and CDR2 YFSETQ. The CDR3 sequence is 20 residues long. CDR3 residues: CASSYMLGQGVKSSYNEQFF. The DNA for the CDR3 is TGCGCCAGCAGCTATATGCTAGGACAGGGGGTCAAAAGCTCCTACAATGAGCAGTTCTTC.

The CDR3 protein is CASSYVVRGANEKLFF. CDR3 coding DNA: TGTGCCAGCAGTTATGTGGTCAGGGGTGCTAATGAAAAACTGTTTTTT. J is TRBJ1-4 and V is TRBV6-5, with D perhaps matching TRBD1 (6 bases). The ends were cut back, 3 bases at V and 3 bases at J, with 14 bases in the middle. The CDR3 runs to 16 residues. The V gene's germline CDR1 is MNHEY and CDR2 SVGAGI.

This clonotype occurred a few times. The CDR3 bases are TGCGCCAGCATGCCTAGCGGGAGTGGTCCCGGGGAGCTGTTTTTT. Translated: CASMPSGSGPGELFF. This chain links TRBV4-3 with TRBJ2-2; 10 nucleotides match TRBD2. This CDR3 contains 15 residues. The junction had 8 bases not matched to a gene; V was cut back by 7 bases and J by 6 bases. Germline CDR1 and CDR2: LGHNA and YSLEER.

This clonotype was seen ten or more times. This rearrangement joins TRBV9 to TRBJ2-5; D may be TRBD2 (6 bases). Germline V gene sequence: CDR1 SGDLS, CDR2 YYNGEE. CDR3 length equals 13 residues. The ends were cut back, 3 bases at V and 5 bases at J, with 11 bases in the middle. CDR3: CASSAGLLETQYF. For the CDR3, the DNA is TGTGCCAGCAGCGCCGGACTACTTGAGACCCAGTACTTC. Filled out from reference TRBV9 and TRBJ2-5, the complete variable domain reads DSGVTQTPKHLITATGQRVTLRCSPRSGDLSVYWYQQSLDQGLQFLIQYYNGEERAKGNILERFSAQQFPDLHSELNLSSLELGDSALYFCASSAGLLETQYFGPGTRLLVL.

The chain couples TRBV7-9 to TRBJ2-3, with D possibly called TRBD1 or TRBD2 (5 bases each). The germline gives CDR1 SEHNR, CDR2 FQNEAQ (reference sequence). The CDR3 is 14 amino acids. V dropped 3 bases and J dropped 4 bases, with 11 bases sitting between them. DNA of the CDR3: TGTGCCAGCAGCTTTGGCCGGGGCTCAGATACGCAGTATTTT. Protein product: CASSFGRGSDTQYF.

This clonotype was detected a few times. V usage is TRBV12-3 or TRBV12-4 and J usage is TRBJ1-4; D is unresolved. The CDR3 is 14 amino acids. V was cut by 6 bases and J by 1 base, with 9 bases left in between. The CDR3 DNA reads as TGTGCCAGCAGCGCTTCCGGAACTAATGAAAAACTGTTTTTT. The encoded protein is CASSASGTNEKLFF.

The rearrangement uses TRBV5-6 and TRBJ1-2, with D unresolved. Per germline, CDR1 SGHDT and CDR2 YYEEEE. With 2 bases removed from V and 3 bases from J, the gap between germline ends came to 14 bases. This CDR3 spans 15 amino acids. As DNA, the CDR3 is TGTGCCAGCAGCTTCTCCAGTCGGCCAGACTATGGCTACACCTTC. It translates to CASSFSSRPDYGYTF. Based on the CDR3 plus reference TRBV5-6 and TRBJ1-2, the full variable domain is DAGVTQSPTHLIKTRGQQVTLRCSPKSGHDTVSWYQQALGQGPQFIFQYYEEEERQRGNFPDRFSGHQFPNYSSELNVNALLLGDSALYLCASSFSSRPDYGYTFGSGTRLTVV.

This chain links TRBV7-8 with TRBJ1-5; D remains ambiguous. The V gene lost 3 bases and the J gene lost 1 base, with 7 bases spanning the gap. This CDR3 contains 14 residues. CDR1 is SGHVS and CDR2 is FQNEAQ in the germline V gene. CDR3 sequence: CASSFLGSNQPQHF. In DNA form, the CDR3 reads TGTGCCAGCAGCTTTTTAGGGAGCAATCAGCCCCAGCATTTT.

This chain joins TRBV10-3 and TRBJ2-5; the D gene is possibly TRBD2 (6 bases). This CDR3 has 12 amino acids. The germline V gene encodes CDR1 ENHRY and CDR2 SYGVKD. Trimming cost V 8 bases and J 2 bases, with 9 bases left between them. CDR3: CAIGGTQETQYF. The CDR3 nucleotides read TGTGCCATCGGGGGGACGCAAGAGACCCAGTACTTC.

CDR3 nucleotide sequence: TGTGCCAGCAGTCGCGGGGGGACCTACAATGAGCAGTTCTTC. Protein product: CASSRGGTYNEQFF. The V and J genes are TRBV12-3 or TRBV12-4 and TRBJ2-1; 8 positions agree with TRBD2. Losses at the gene ends were 5 bases for V and 2 bases for J; bases not matched to a gene: 2. The CDR3 length is 14 residues.

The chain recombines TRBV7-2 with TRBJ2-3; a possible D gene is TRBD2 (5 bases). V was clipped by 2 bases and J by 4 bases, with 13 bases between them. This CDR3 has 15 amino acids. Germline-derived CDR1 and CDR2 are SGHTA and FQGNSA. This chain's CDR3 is CASSLSRAWADTQYF. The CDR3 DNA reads TGTGCCAGCAGCTTATCGAGGGCCTGGGCAGATACGCAGTATTTT. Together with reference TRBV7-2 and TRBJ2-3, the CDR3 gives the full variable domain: GAGVSQSPSNKVTEKGKDVELRCDPISGHTALYWYRQSLGQGLEFLIYFQGNSAPDKSGLPSDRFSAERTGGSVSTLTIQRTQQEDSAVYLCASSLSRAWADTQYFGPGTRLTVL.

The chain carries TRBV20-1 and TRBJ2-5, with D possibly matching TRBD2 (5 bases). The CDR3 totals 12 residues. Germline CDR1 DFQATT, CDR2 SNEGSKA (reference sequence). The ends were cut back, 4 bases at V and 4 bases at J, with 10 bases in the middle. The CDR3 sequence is CSAIDAGETQYF. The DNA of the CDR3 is TGCAGTGCTATTGACGCGGGAGAGACCCAGTACTTC.